What follows are 15 T cell receptor beta chains derived from one specimen sequenced in a study of CD8 T cells in Susac syndrome. Random hexamers served to reverse transcribe roughly 0.5 to 1 ug RNA. A single record per CDR3 protein comes from TCRdb applying MiXCR to the immunoSEQ multiplex PCR reads. The sample has about 150,000 distinct CDR3 sequences, approximately 95% seen once. The sequencing input was CD4+ T cells from PBMCs. These receptors were obtained from a human donor with Susac syndrome.

The chain recombines TRBV6-5 with TRBJ1-2, with 8 bases aligning to TRBD1. V was pared by 2 bases and J by 8 bases, with 10 bases of the junction left unmatched. This CDR3 has 15 residues. Germline-derived CDR1 and CDR2 are MNHEY and SVGAGI. The CDR3 DNA follows: TGTGCCAGCAGTTACGGGGGGACAGGACGTTCCGGCTACACCTTC. It encodes CASSYGGTGRSGYTF.

The chain has TRBV4-2 and TRBJ2-3; TRBD1 agrees at 10 bases. Germline V gene lookup returns CDR1 LGHNA and CDR2 YNFKEQ. The CDR3 is 16 amino acids. V shed 4 bases, J shed 3 bases, and the junction held 7 bases outside the gene matches. CDR3 DNA sequence: TGTGCCAGCAGCCGGGCCGGGACAGGGGCGACAGATACGCAGTATTTT. It is translated as CASSRAGTGATDTQYF.

The rearrangement joins TRBV25-1 to TRBJ2-1; D is undetermined. Trimming stripped 0 bases from V and 6 bases from J, with 0 bases between. Germline CDR1 and CDR2: MGHDK and SYGVNS. This CDR3 is 11 amino acids long. The CDR3, as DNA: TGTGCCAGCAGTGAATACAATGAGCAGTTCTTC. This codes for CASSEYNEQFF.

The V call is TRBV20-1, the J call TRBJ1-2; D perhaps matches TRBD1 (6 bases). Germline CDR1 is DFQATT and CDR2 is SNEGSKA (reference sequence). The CDR3 loop spans 15 amino acids. The V end lost 1 base, the J end lost 6 bases, and 18 bases lay between the germline ends. CDR3 in amino acids: CSARVRGKGVDGYTF. In DNA, the CDR3 is TGCAGTGCTAGAGTACGGGGGAAGGGGGTAGATGGCTACACCTTC.

The V and J genes are TRBV15 and TRBJ1-1; D is uncertain. The CDR3 runs to 14 residues. CDR1 and CDR2 (germline): LNHNV, YYDKDF (reference sequence). The V gene lost 1 base and the J gene lost 3 bases, with 9 bases spanning the gap. CDR3 sequence (DNA): TGTGCCACCAGCAGAGGGCAAAGGGACACTGAAGCTTTCTTT. Translation gives CATSRGQRDTEAFF.

The gene calls are TRBV5-8 and TRBJ2-1; D uncertain. The ends were cut back, 4 bases at V and 0 bases at J, with 11 bases in the middle. Germline V gene data show CDR1 as SGHTS and CDR2 as YDEGEE. The CDR3 loop spans 15 amino acids. This CDR3 reads CASSIGSSSYNEQFF. Here the CDR3 DNA reads TGTGCCAGCAGCATTGGGTCTAGCTCCTACAATGAGCAGTTCTTC.

The V call is TRBV15, the J call TRBJ2-2; 7 bases align to TRBD1. This CDR3 region has 14 residues. The germline CDR1 and CDR2 sequences are LNHNV and YYDKDF (reference sequence). Losses at the gene ends were 8 bases for V and 3 bases for J; bases not matched to a gene: 6. The CDR3 sequence is CATGGQSHTGELFF. CDR3 in DNA: TGTGCCACCGGGGGACAGAGCCACACCGGGGAGCTGTTTTTT.

The J gene is TRBJ2-1, the V gene TRBV27; 8 nucleotides align to TRBD1. V trimming: 2 bases; J trimming: 9 bases; junction bases outside the gene matches: 6. CDR3 length equals 14 residues. CDR1 is MNHEY and CDR2 is SMNVEV in the germline V gene (reference sequence). CDR3 sequence (DNA): TGTGCCAGCAGTTTACGGACAGGGTTCGGTGAGCAGTTCTTC. It specifies CASSLRTGFGEQFF.

This chain joins TRBV20-1 and TRBJ2-5; D tentatively fits TRBD1 or TRBD2 (6 bases each). The germline V gene has CDR1 DFQATT and CDR2 SNEGSKA (reference sequence). The CDR3 totals 12 residues. V was shortened by 7 bases and J by 4 bases, with 13 bases between the two germline ends. Here the CDR3 DNA reads TGCAGTGGGGGGGCCGAGGGAGAGACCCAGTACTTC. It is translated as CSGGAEGETQYF.

The V gene is TRBV29-1, the J gene TRBJ2-5; D may match TRBD1 or TRBD2 (5 bases each). The CDR3 has 13 residues. V was cut by 8 bases and J by 5 bases, with 18 bases left in between. Germline CDR1 SQVTM, CDR2 ANQGSEA. DNA of the CDR3: TGCAGCTTGGGGCAGGCCAGAGGGGAGACCCAGTACTTC. This gives the protein CSLGQARGETQYF.

This clonotype was observed once. The chain couples TRBV3-1 to TRBJ1-2; tentatively, D is TRBD1 (6 bases). V lost 1 base to trimming and J lost 4 bases, with 10 bases between them. The CDR3 has 14 residues. Germline values: CDR1 LGHDT, CDR2 YNNKEL (reference sequence). CDR3: CASSQVQGTYGYTF. In nucleotides, the CDR3 is TGTGCCAGCAGCCAAGTACAGGGTACCTATGGCTACACCTTC.

The chain has TRBV5-4 and TRBJ2-1; 9 bases fit TRBD2. Germline trimming cut 0 bases from V and 4 bases from J; bases unmatched to any gene: 2. The CDR3 sequence is 15 residues long. The V gene's germline CDR1 is SGHNT and CDR2 YYREEE (reference sequence). CDR3 bases: TGTGCCAGCAGCTTGGGACTAGCGGCATACAATGAGCAGTTCTTC. It codes for CASSLGLAAYNEQFF.

CDR3 loop: CSVVGFSTEAFF. In DNA, the CDR3 is TGCAGCGTTGTGGGGTTCAGCACTGAAGCTTTCTTT. J is TRBJ1-1 and V is TRBV29-1; D ambiguous. Deletions cut 4 bases from V and 4 bases from J, with 10 bases between. CDR3 length equals 12 residues. The V gene's germline CDR1 is SQVTM and CDR2 ANQGSEA.

J is TRBJ1-5 and V is TRBV28; no firm D call. V was clipped by 3 bases and J by 7 bases, with 19 bases between them. The CDR3 totals 16 residues. The V gene's germline CDR1 is MDHEN and CDR2 SYDVKM. CDR3 region: CASSLVGLSRNQPQHF. In DNA, the CDR3 is TGTGCCAGCAGTTTGGTAGGTCTAAGTCGGAACCAGCCCCAGCATTTT.

The chain is built from TRBV12-3 or TRBV12-4 and TRBJ2-4; D unresolved. The CDR3 runs 16 residues. V dropped 3 bases and J dropped 2 bases, with 14 bases sitting between them. The chain's CDR3 is CASSFSGSRTKNIQYF. CDR3 sequence (DNA): TGTGCCAGCAGTTTTTCGGGTTCGAGAACCAAAAACATTCAGTACTTC.